The 30 T cell receptor beta chains presented below share a single source sample, sequenced in a study of blood T cell repertoires in COVID-19. The method was immunoSEQ multiplex PCR; TCRdb's version includes in-frame clones alone and lacks a portion of them. The sample carries roughly 240,000 clones, over 65% recorded once. The source material was peripheral blood. The receptors stem from a man in his sixties who had recovered from COVID-19.

V and J are TRBV5-1 and TRBJ2-3; 7 bases line up with TRBD2. Trimming took 4 bases from V and 6 from J; bases not matched to a gene: 5. CDR3 length: 13 residues. Germline V gives CDR1 SGHRS, CDR2 YFSETQ. The CDR3 here is CASSITSVDTQYF. The DNA of the CDR3 is TGCGCCAGCAGCATCACTAGCGTTGATACGCAGTATTTT.

This chain uses TRBV29-1 with TRBJ1-1; D is unclear. CDR1 and CDR2 from the germline V gene are SQVTM and ANQGSEA. This CDR3 has 15 amino acids. The V end lost 1 base, the J end lost 1 base, and 13 bases lay between the germline ends. The DNA of the CDR3 is TGCAGCGTTGAAGGTCCCCCAGGAGGGAACACTGAAGCTTTCTTT. This translates into CSVEGPPGGNTEAFF. The full variable domain, completed using reference TRBV29-1 and TRBJ1-1, is SAVISQKPSRDICQRGTSLTIQCQVDSQVTMMFWYRQQPGQSLTLIATANQGSEATYESGFVIDKFPISRPNLTFSTLTVSNMSPEDSSIYLCSVEGPPGGNTEAFFGQGTRLTVV.

The rearrangement links TRBV11-2 to TRBJ2-3, with D maybe TRBD2 (6 bases). Germline CDR1 reads SGHAT; CDR2 reads FQNNGV. The CDR3 runs 17 residues. Trimming shortened V by 3 bases and J by 0 bases, and 16 bases separated the two germline ends. CDR3 coding DNA: TGTGCCAGCAGCTTCCCAAAGGAGGGGCTGAGCACAGATACGCAGTATTTT. Translation gives CASSFPKEGLSTDTQYF.

This clone was picked up a small number of times. This sequence joins TRBV6-6 and TRBJ2-1; 8 nucleotides line up with TRBD2. CDR1 and CDR2 (germline): MNHNY, SVGAGI (reference sequence). The CDR3 extends over 17 amino acids. The ends lost 5 bases at V and 3 bases at J; junction bases unmatched: 12. Here the CDR3 reads CASSHAPSGSSYNEQFF. The CDR3 nucleotides are TGTGCCAGCAGTCACGCCCCAAGCGGGAGTAGCTACAATGAGCAGTTCTTC.

The chain carries TRBV3-1 (or the pseudogene TRBV3-2) and TRBJ2-3; 9 bases align to TRBD2. V trimming: 7 bases; J trimming: 5 bases; junction bases outside the gene matches: 13. The CDR3 is 16 residues long. Germline CDR1 and CDR2: LGHDT and YNNKEL (reference sequence). The CDR3 DNA follows: TGTGCCAGCAAAACCGGCGGGGGGGCAGGTGAAGATACGCAGTATTTT. It codes for CASKTGGGAGEDTQYF.

The chain joins TRBV19 to TRBJ1-1; D is uncertain. Trimming took 5 bases from V and 1 from J, leaving 8 bases between them. CDR1 LNHDA and CDR2 SQIVND come from the germline V gene (reference sequence). The CDR3 contains 13 residues. The CDR3 loop is CASSYEQNTEAFF. CDR3 sequence (DNA): TGTGCCAGTAGTTATGAACAGAACACTGAAGCTTTCTTT.

The chain couples TRBV6-5 to TRBJ1-1, with 7 bases aligning to TRBD1. Germline values: CDR1 MNHEY, CDR2 SVGAGI. V lost 7 bases, J lost 4 bases, and 9 bases stayed unmatched. The length of the CDR3 is 14 residues. The CDR3 bases are TGTGCCAGCAAGGCAGGACCAGGGGGCACTGAAGCTTTCTTT. It is translated as CASKAGPGGTEAFF.

This clone showed up just a few times. V usage is TRBV5-5 and J usage is TRBJ1-6; D is undetermined. The CDR3 covers 14 residues. V dropped 2 bases and J dropped 5 bases, with 8 bases sitting between them. From germline, CDR1 is SGHKS and CDR2 YYEKEE (reference sequence). The CDR3 region is CASSLLPDNSPLHF. The CDR3 coding sequence is TGTGCCAGCAGCTTACTGCCGGATAATTCACCCCTCCACTTT.

V gene TRBV12-3 or TRBV12-4 combines with J gene TRBJ1-1; D not certain. V shed 1 base and J shed 7 bases, with 10 bases lying between them. The CDR3 runs to 13 residues. The CDR3 protein is CASSLGPGSEAFF. The CDR3, as DNA: TGTGCCAGCAGTTTAGGTCCCGGGAGTGAAGCTTTCTTT.

The chain employs TRBV21-1 and TRBJ2-7; the DNA was not used to check the table's D call, TRBD2. TRBV21-1 is flagged as a pseudogene. The CDR3 is 18 residues long. This CDR3 reads CASSKRASGRMFVDEQYF. The CDR3 nucleotides are TGTGCCAGCAGCAAACGGGCTAGCGGGAGGATGTTTGTCGACGAGCAGTACTTC.

There are a few counts of this clone. The V and J genes are TRBV3-1 (or the pseudogene TRBV3-2) and TRBJ2-5; 11 bases fit TRBD1. Germline loops: CDR1 LGHDT, CDR2 YNNKEL (reference sequence). V shed 0 bases, J shed 6 bases, and the junction held 9 bases outside the gene matches. The CDR3 is made up of 17 amino acids. The CDR3 loop reads CASSQDFRTGGAKTQYF. Here the CDR3 DNA reads TGTGCCAGCAGCCAAGATTTCCGGACAGGGGGCGCGAAGACCCAGTACTTC.

V is TRBV18 and J is TRBJ2-1; tentative D call: TRBD2 (5 bases). The CDR3 extends over 15 amino acids. In germline, CDR1 is KGHSH, CDR2 LQKENI. Trimming took 4 bases from V and 6 from J, leaving 16 bases between them. CDR3 sequence: CASSLGPGIPNEQFF. The CDR3 DNA reads TGTGCCAGCTCACTAGGACCGGGGATTCCCAATGAGCAGTTCTTC.

This clone was observed a single time. The chain has TRBV6-5 and TRBJ1-6; the match to TRBD1 covers 7 bases. This CDR3 spans 16 amino acids. V was clipped by 4 bases and J by 4 bases; unmatched bases: 7. Germline V gene data show CDR1 as MNHEY and CDR2 as SVGAGI. CDR3 amino acids: CASSSVGTAYNSPLHF. The CDR3 DNA is TGTGCCAGCAGTTCCGTCGGGACAGCTTATAATTCACCCCTCCACTTT.

This sequence joins TRBV29-1 and TRBJ2-6, with D maybe TRBD2 (5 bases). Germline CDR1 reads SQVTM; CDR2 reads ANQGSEA. V was trimmed by 4 bases and J by 1 base, leaving 17 bases between them. The CDR3 loop spans 17 amino acids. The CDR3 reads CSVVARELHSGANVLTF. The CDR3 DNA follows: TGCAGCGTTGTAGCGAGGGAGCTCCATTCTGGGGCCAACGTCCTGACTTTC.

The chain carries TRBV5-1 and TRBJ1-2; 7 nucleotides align to TRBD1. The CDR3 totals 14 residues. Germline V gene sequence: CDR1 SGHRS, CDR2 YFSETQ. V dropped 3 bases and J dropped 7; count of bases not matched to a gene: 9. The DNA of the CDR3 is TGCGCCAGCAGCTCGCAGGGGGTTCTGGGTGGCTACACCTTC. This translates into CASSSQGVLGGYTF.

The V and J genes are TRBV19 and TRBJ2-1; 11 bases align to TRBD1. J was trimmed by 0 bases and V by 5 bases; bases with no gene match: 9. Germline CDR1 reads LNHDA; CDR2 reads SQIVND (reference sequence). The CDR3 consists of 18 residues. CDR3 sequence reads: CASSGQGQGGSSYNEQFF. The CDR3 bases are TGTGCCAGTAGTGGGCAGGGACAGGGGGGAAGCTCCTACAATGAGCAGTTCTTC.

This sequence joins TRBV7-6 and TRBJ2-7; 7 nucleotides agree with TRBD1. CDR1 and CDR2 (germline): SGHVS, FNYEAQ. J lost 13 bases, V lost 5 bases, and 14 bases had no gene match. The CDR3 extends over 13 amino acids. The CDR3, as DNA: TGTGCCAGCAGCCCCGCCCTGGGACAGCAGATTTACTTC. It yields the protein CASSPALGQQIYF.

This rearrangement joins TRBV5-4 to TRBJ1-6; tentatively, D is TRBD1 (5 bases). The ends were cut back, 4 bases at V and 0 bases at J, with 8 bases in the middle. Germline CDR1 SGHNT, CDR2 YYREEE (reference sequence). The CDR3 covers 15 residues. CDR3 in amino acids: CASSIGGSYNSPLHF. The CDR3 DNA follows: TGTGCCAGCAGCATCGGGGGCTCCTATAATTCACCCCTCCACTTT.

The rearrangement links TRBV7-9 to TRBJ1-6; 7 bases align to TRBD1. There are 15 residues in the CDR3. Germline V gene lookup returns CDR1 SEHNR and CDR2 FQNEAQ (reference sequence). J gave up 6 bases and V 1 base, and 3 bases lay outside the gene matches. CDR3: CASSLVGTANSPLHF. The CDR3 DNA follows: TGTGCCAGCAGCTTAGTGGGGACAGCTAATTCACCCCTCCACTTT. Looking up the rest from reference TRBV7-9 and TRBJ1-6 gives the full variable domain: DTGVSQNPRHKITKRGQNVTFRCDPISEHNRLYWYRQTLGQGPEFLTYFQNEAQLEKSRLLSDRFSAERPKGSFSTLEIQRTEQGDSAMYLCASSLVGTANSPLHFGNGTRLTVT.

The rearrangement joins TRBV18 to TRBJ2-2, with 8 bases aligning to TRBD1. V shed 1 base, J shed 6 bases, and the junction held 16 bases outside the gene matches. From germline, CDR1 is KGHSH and CDR2 LQKENI. There are 19 residues in the CDR3. The CDR3 reads CASSPRQGAQILSSGELFF. The CDR3 DNA follows: TGTGCCAGCTCACCACGGCAGGGGGCGCAAATCTTATCTTCCGGGGAGCTGTTTTTT.

V is TRBV6-5 and J is TRBJ2-2, with 7 bases that match TRBD2. CDR1 is MNHEY and CDR2 is SVGAGI in the germline V gene. Trimming at V came to 10 bases and at J to 4 bases, leaving 9 bases not matched to a gene. This CDR3 region has 14 residues. As DNA, the CDR3 is TGTGCCACGGGAAAGCGGGGCAGCACCGGGGAGCTGTTTTTT. As protein: CATGKRGSTGELFF.

This clone has more than one count but fewer than ten. The V gene is TRBV7-9, the J gene TRBJ2-2, with TRBD2 as a possible D gene (5 bases). V was pared by 5 bases and J by 5 bases, with 9 bases between. Germline V gives CDR1 SEHNR, CDR2 FQNEAQ (reference sequence). The CDR3 is made up of 13 amino acids. CDR3 protein: CASSMRTTGELFF. CDR3 DNA sequence: TGTGCCAGCAGCATGCGGACTACCGGGGAGCTGTTTTTT.

The CDR3 DNA reads TGTGCCAGCACCGACAAATTCGGAGCTTTCTTT. Translating gives CASTDKFGAFF. J is TRBJ1-1 and V is TRBV2; D ambiguous. Trimming removed 7 bases from V and 10 bases from J, with 13 bases in between. The CDR3 sequence is 11 residues long. Germline CDR1 reads SNHLY; CDR2 reads FYNNEI.

The chain recombines TRBV5-1 with TRBJ2-7, with 16 bases fitting TRBD2. The junction had 7 bases not matched to a gene; V was cut back by 5 bases and J by 2 bases. CDR1 SGHRS and CDR2 YFSETQ come from the germline V gene. The CDR3 covers 17 residues. The CDR3 DNA is TGCGCCAGCAGAGCCTACGGGACTAGCGGGGGGGCCTACGAGCAGTACTTC. Translated: CASRAYGTSGGAYEQYF.

This clone was seen a few times. The chain has TRBV19 and TRBJ2-5; a possible D gene is TRBD2 (5 bases). The CDR3 sequence is 13 residues long. Trimming took off 8 bases at V and 2 bases at J, with 12 bases between the two ends. Germline values: CDR1 LNHDA, CDR2 SQIVND (reference sequence). CDR3 sequence reads: CASLGVAQETQYF. CDR3 bases: TGTGCCAGTCTCGGGGTAGCGCAAGAGACCCAGTACTTC.

This rearrangement joins TRBV5-1 to TRBJ1-4; the D gene is possibly TRBD1 (5 bases). The CDR3 extends over 14 amino acids. Trimming removed 5 bases from V and 0 bases from J, with 8 bases in between. Germline V lookup: CDR1 SGHRS, CDR2 YFSETQ. The chain's CDR3 is CASRGAPTNEKLFF. The CDR3 DNA follows: TGCGCCAGCAGAGGGGCCCCAACTAATGAAAAACTGTTTTTT.

The rearrangement uses TRBV2 and TRBJ2-7; TRBD2 is a possible D gene (6 bases). The CDR3 totals 13 residues. Between the trimmed V and J ends, which lost 5 bases and 5 bases, there was a span of 13 bases. The germline V gene encodes CDR1 SNHLY and CDR2 FYNNEI. The CDR3: CASSLGGYNEQYF. In DNA, the CDR3 is TGTGCCAGCAGTTTGGGGGGTTACAACGAGCAGTACTTC. Using reference TRBV2 and TRBJ2-7 for the parts outside the CDR3, the full variable domain is EPEVTQTPSHQVTQMGQEVILRCVPISNHLYFYWYRQILGQKVEFLVSFYNNEISEKSEIFDDQFSVERPDGSNFTLKIRSTKLEDSAMYFCASSLGGYNEQYFGPGTRLTVT.

V gene TRBV5-6 combines with J gene TRBJ2-5; TRBD1 matches at 7 bases. V trimming: 4 bases; J trimming: 1 base; junction bases outside the gene matches: 4. Germline CDR1 SGHDT, CDR2 YYEEEE. The CDR3 sequence is 14 residues long. In nucleotides, the CDR3 is TGTGCCAGCAGCGCACGGGACAGCCAAGAGACCCAGTACTTC. It specifies CASSARDSQETQYF. The whole variable domain, filled in from reference TRBV5-6 and TRBJ2-5, reads DAGVTQSPTHLIKTRGQQVTLRCSPKSGHDTVSWYQQALGQGPQFIFQYYEEEERQRGNFPDRFSGHQFPNYSSELNVNALLLGDSALYLCASSARDSQETQYFGPGTRLLVL.

The V and J genes are TRBV12-5 and TRBJ2-3, with 8 bases matching TRBD2. The CDR3 is 14 amino acids. Trimming took 5 bases from V and 5 from J; bases not matched to a gene: 6. Germline CDR1 reads LGHNT; CDR2 reads FRNRAP. The CDR3 DNA follows: TGTGCTAGTGGTATCGGCGGGGGGCGAGATACGCAGTATTTT. This codes for CASGIGGGRDTQYF. Looking up the rest from reference TRBV12-5 and TRBJ2-3 gives the full variable domain: DARVTQTPRHKVTEMGQEVTMRCQPILGHNTVFWYRQTMMQGLELLAYFRNRAPLDDSGMPKDRFSAEMPDATLATLKIQPSEPRDSAVYFCASGIGGGRDTQYFGPGTRLTVL.

The V gene is TRBV28, the J gene TRBJ2-3; 8 bases are a match to TRBD2. CDR3 length: 16 residues. J gave up 6 bases and V 5 bases, and 13 bases lay outside the gene matches. CDR1 and CDR2 (germline): MDHEN, SYDVKM. CDR3 amino acids: CASSPLSGGVSDTQYF. CDR3 DNA: TGTGCCAGCAGTCCTCTGAGCGGGGGTGTTTCGGATACGCAGTATTTT.